This T cell receptor beta chain was retrieved from a study of metastatic and nonmetastatic thyroid tumors. Background on the study: A comparison of repertoires was made across blood and tumor or nodule tissue from malignant and benign thyroid patients.

This clone was seen ten or more times. The antigen is undetermined. Original data processing: A classifier for distant metastasis in papillary thyroid cancer was constructed using CDR3 differences observed across clinicopathological groups. TCRdb re-called the PCR reads with MiXCR. The V and J calls were determined by TCRdb, not by the authors. The sample carries about 25,000 clones, about an eighth recorded once. CDR3 length equals 16 residues. Losses at the gene ends were 9 bases for V and 0 bases for J; bases not matched to a gene: 3. Germline V gene data show CDR1 as MDHEN and CDR2 as SYDVKM. Treatment of any kind had been given to no patient before thyroid surgery. Study-level points and caveats: In both blood and tumor samples, TCR beta diversity was reported significantly higher for malignant than benign nodules.

The chain is built from TRBV28 and TRBJ2-6; 12 nucleotides line up with TRBD2. This clonotype was obtained from a female donor with papillary thyroid cancer or a benign thyroid nodule (not recorded which). Some clones in this sample may be carry-over from other donors' samples. Material: blood. DNA for the CDR3: TGTGCCAGTAAGACTAGCGGGAGCTCTGGGGCCAACGTCCTGACTTTC. Amino acid sequence: CASKTSGSSGANVLTF. The full variable domain, rest sourced from reference TRBV28 and TRBJ2-6, is DVKVTQSSRYLVKRTGEKVFLECVQDMDHENMFWYRQDPGLGLRLIYFSYDVKMKEKGDIPEGYSVSREKKERFSLILESASTNQTSMYLCASKTSGSSGANVLTFGAGSRLTVL.